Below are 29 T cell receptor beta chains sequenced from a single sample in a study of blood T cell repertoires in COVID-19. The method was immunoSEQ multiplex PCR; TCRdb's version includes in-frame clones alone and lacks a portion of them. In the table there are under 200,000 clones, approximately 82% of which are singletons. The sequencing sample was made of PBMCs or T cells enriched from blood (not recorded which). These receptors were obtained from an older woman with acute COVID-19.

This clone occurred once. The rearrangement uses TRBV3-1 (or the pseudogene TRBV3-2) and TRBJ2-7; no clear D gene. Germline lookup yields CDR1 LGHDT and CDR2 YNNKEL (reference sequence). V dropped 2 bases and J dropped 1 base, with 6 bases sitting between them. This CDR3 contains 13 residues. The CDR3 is CASSQPHSYEQYF. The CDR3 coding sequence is TGTGCCAGCAGCCAACCCCATTCCTACGAGCAGTACTTC.

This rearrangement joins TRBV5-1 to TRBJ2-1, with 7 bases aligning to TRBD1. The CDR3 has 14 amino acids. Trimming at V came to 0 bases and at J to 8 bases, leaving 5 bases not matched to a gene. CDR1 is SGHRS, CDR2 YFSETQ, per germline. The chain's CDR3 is CASSLVTGVDEQFF. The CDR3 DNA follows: TGCGCCAGCAGCTTGGTTACAGGGGTCGATGAGCAGTTCTTC.

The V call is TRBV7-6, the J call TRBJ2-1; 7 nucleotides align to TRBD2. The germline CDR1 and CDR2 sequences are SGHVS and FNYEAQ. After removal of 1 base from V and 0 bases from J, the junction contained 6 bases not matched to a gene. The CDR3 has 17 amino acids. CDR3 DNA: TGTGCCAGCAGCTTAGGAGCTAGCGGTAGCTCCTACAATGAGCAGTTCTTC. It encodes CASSLGASGSSYNEQFF.

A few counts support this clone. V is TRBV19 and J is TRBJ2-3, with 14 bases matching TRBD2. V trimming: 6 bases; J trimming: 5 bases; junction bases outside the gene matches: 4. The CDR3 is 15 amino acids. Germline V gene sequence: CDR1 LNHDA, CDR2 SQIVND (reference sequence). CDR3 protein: CASSGTSGGKDTQYF. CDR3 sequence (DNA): TGTGCCAGTAGCGGGACTAGCGGGGGAAAAGATACGCAGTATTTT.

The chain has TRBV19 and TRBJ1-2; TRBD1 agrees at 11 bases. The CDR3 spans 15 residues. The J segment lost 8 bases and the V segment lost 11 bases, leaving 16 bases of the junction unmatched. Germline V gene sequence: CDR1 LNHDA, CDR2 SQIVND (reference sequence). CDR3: CAGHPGTGGSNGYTF. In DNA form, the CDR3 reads TGTGCCGGACACCCCGGGACAGGGGGAAGTAACGGCTACACCTTC.

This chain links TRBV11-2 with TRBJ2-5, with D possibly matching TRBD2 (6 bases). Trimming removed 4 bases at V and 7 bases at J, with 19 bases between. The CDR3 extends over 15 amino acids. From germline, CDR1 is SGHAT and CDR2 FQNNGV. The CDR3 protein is CASSSQSTSSGTQYF. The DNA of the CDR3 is TGTGCCAGCAGCTCGCAATCGACTAGTTCAGGGACCCAGTACTTC.

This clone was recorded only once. CDR3 sequence (DNA): TGTGCCAGCAGCTTAGCTAGCGGGGTAAGCTCCTACAATGAGCAGTTCTTC. It codes for CASSLASGVSSYNEQFF. The rearrangement joins TRBV7-6 to TRBJ2-1, with TRBD2 matching over 8 bases. CDR1 and CDR2 (germline): SGHVS, FNYEAQ. Losses at the gene ends were 0 bases for V and 0 bases for J; bases not matched to a gene: 4. This CDR3 has 17 residues.

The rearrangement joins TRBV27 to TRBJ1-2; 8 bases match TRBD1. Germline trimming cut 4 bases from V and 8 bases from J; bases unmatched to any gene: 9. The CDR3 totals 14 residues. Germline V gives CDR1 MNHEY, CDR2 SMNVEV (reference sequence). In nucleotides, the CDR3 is TGTGCCAGCAGTTCCCGACAGGGGCGGGGAGGCTACACCTTC. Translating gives CASSSRQGRGGYTF.

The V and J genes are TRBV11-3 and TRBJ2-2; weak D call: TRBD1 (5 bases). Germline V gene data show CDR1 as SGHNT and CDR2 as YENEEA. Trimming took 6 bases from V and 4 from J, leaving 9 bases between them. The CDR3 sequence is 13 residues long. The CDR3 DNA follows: TGTGCCAGCAGTACAGGCTTCACCGGGGAGCTGTTTTTT. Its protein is CASSTGFTGELFF.

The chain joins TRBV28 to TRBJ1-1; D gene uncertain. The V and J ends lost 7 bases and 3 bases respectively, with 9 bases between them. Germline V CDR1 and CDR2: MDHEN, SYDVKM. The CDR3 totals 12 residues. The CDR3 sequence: CASKVGDTEAFF. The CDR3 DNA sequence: TGTGCCAGCAAGGTCGGGGACACTGAAGCTTTCTTT.

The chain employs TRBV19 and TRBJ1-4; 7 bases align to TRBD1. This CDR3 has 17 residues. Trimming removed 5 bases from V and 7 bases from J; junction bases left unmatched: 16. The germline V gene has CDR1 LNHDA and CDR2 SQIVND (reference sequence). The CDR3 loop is CASSPPFTGAGGEKLFF. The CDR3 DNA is TGTGCCAGTAGTCCCCCGTTTACAGGGGCGGGTGGTGAAAAACTGTTTTTT.

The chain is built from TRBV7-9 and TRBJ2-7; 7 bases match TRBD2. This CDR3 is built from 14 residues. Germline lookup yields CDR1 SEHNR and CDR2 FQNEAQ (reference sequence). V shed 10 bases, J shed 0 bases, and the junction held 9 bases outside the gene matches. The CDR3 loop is CANHWDYPSYEQYV. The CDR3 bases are TGTGCCAATCACTGGGACTATCCCTCCTACGAGCAGTACGTC.

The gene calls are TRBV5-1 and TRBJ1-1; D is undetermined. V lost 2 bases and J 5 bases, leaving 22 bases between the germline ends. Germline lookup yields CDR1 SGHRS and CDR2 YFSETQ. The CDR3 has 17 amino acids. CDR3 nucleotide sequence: TGCGCCAGCAGCTTTTGGGCTCGGGAGGCGGAAGGGACTGAAGCTTTCTTT. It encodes CASSFWAREAEGTEAFF.

As DNA, the CDR3 is TGTGCCAGCTCAGCGGGGGCCCTCCAAGAGACCCAGTACTTC. Residues: CASSAGALQETQYF. The chain has TRBV18 and TRBJ2-5; D possibly corresponds to TRBD2 (7 bases). Looked up from germline, CDR1 is KGHSH and CDR2 is LQKENI. Trimming took off 5 bases at V and 1 base at J, with 11 bases between the two ends. CDR3 length: 14 amino acids.

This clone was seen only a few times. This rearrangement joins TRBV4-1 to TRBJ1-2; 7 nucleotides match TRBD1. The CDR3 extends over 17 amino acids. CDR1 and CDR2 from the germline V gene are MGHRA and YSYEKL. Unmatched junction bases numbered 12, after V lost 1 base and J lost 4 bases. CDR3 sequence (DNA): TGCGCCAGCAGCCAAGTCCTCAGGAGGGACAGCTCCTATGGCTACACCTTC. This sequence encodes CASSQVLRRDSSYGYTF.

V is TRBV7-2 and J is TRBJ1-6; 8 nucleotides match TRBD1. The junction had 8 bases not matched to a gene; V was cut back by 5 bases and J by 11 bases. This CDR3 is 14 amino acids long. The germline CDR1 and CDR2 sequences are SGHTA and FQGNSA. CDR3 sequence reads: CASSPDQQGAPLHF. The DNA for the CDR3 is TGTGCCAGCAGCCCAGACCAACAGGGGGCACCCCTCCACTTT.

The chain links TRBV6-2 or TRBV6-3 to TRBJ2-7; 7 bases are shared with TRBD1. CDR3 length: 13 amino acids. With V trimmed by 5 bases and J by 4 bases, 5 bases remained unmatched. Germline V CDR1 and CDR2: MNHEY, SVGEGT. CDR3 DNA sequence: TGTGCCAGCAGTCCCTCGACAGGGTACGAGCAGTACGTC. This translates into CASSPSTGYEQYV.

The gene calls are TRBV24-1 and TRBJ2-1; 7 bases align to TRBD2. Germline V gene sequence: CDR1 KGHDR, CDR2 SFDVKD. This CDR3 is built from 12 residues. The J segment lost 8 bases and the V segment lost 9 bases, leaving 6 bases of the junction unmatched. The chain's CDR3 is CATSGRDDEQFF. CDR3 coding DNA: TGTGCCACCTCAGGGAGGGACGATGAGCAGTTCTTC.

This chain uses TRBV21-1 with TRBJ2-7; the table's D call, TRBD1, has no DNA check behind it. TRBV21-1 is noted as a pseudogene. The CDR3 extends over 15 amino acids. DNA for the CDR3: TGTGCCAGCAGCCGACACCACAGGGGGGGAGACGAGCAGTACTTC. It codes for CASSRHHRGGDEQYF.

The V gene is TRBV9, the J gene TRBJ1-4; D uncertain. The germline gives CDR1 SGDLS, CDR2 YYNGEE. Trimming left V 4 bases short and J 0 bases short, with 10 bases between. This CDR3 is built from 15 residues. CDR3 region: CASSQSVATNEKLFF. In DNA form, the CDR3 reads TGTGCCAGCAGCCAATCGGTTGCAACTAATGAAAAACTGTTTTTT.

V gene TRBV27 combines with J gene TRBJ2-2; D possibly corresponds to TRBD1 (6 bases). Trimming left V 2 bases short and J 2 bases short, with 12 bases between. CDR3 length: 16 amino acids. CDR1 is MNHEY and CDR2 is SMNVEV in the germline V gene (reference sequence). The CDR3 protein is CASSLLGAENTGELFF. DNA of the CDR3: TGTGCCAGCAGTTTACTGGGGGCAGAAAACACCGGGGAGCTGTTTTTT.

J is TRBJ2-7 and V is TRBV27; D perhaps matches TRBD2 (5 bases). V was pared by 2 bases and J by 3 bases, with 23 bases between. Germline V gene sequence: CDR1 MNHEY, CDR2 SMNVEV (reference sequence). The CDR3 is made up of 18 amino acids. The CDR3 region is CASSLRALAGDTYYEQYF. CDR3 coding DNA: TGTGCCAGCAGTTTAAGGGCCCTCGCGGGCGATACGTACTACGAGCAGTACTTC.

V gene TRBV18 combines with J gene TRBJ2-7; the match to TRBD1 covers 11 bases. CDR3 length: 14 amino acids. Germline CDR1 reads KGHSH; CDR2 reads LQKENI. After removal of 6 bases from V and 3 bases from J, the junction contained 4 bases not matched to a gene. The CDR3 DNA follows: TGTGCCAGCTCCCTGGACAGGGGGCGCTACGAGCAGTACTTC. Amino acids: CASSLDRGRYEQYF.

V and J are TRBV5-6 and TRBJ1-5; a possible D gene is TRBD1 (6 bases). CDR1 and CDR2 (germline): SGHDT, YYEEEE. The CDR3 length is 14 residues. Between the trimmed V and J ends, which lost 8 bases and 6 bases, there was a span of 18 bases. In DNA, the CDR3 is TGTGCCAGTCATCGGGCGGGGGGCGGTCAGCCCCAGCATTTT. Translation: CASHRAGGGQPQHF.

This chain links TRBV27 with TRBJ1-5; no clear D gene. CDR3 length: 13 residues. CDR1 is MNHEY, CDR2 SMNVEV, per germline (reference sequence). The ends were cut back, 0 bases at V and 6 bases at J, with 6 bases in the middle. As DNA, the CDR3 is TGTGCCAGCAGTTTATCAGTAGTTCAGCCCCAGCATTTT. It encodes CASSLSVVQPQHF.

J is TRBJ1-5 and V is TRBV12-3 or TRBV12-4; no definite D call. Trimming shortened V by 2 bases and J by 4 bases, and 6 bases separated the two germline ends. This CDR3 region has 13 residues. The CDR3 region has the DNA TGTGCCAGCAGTTTAAATGCGAATCAGCCCCAGCATTTT. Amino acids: CASSLNANQPQHF.

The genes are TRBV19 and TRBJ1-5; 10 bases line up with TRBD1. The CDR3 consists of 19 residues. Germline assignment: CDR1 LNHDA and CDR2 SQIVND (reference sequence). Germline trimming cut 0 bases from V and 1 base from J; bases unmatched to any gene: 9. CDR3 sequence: CASSIERPGQGSSNQPQHF. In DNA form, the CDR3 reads TGTGCCAGTAGTATAGAGAGGCCGGGACAGGGGTCGAGCAATCAGCCCCAGCATTTT.

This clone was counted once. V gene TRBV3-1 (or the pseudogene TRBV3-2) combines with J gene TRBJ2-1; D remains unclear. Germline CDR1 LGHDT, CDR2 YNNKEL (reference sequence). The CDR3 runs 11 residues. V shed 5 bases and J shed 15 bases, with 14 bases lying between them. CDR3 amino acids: CASSWSAMRFF. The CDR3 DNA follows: TGTGCCAGCAGCTGGAGCGCGATGCGGTTCTTC.

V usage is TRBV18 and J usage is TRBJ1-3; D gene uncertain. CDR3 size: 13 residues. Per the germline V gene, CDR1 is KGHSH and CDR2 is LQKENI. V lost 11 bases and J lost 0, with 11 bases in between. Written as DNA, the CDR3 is TGTGCCCTCACGGAGAGCTCTGGAAACACCATATATTTT. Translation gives CALTESSGNTIYF.